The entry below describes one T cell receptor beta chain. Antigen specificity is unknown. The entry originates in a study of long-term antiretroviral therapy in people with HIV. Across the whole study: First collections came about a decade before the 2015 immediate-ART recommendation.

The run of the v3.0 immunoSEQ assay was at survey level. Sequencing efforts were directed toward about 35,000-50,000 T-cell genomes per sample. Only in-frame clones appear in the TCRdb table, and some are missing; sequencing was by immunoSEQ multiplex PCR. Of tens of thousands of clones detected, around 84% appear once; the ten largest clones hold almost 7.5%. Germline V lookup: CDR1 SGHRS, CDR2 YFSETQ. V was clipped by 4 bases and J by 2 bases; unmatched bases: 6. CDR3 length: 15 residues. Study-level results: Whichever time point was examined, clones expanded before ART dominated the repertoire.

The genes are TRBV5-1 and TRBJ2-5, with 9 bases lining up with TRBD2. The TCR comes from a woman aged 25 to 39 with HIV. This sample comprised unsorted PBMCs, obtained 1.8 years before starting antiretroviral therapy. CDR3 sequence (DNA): TGCGCCAGCAGCCCTAGGCTAGCGGGGCAAGAGACCCAGTACTTC. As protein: CASSPRLAGQETQYF.